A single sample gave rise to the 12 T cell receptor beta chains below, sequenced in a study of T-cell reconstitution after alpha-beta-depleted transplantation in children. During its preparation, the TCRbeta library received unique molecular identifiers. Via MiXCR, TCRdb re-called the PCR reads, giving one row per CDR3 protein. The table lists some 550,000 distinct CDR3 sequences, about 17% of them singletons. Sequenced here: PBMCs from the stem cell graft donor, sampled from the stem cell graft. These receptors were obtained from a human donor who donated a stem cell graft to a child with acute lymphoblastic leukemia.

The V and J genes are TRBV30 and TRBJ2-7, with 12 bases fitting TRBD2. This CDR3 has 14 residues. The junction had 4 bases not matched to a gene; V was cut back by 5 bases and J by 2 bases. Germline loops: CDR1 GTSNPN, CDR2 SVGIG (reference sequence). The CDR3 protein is CAWGLAGIPYEQYF. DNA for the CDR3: TGTGCCTGGGGACTAGCGGGAATCCCCTACGAGCAGTACTTC.

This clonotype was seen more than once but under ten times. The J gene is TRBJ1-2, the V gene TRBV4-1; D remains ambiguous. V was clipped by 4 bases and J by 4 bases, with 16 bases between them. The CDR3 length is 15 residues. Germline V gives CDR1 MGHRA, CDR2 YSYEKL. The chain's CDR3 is CASSPLEGGGYGYTF. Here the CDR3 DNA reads TGCGCCAGCAGCCCTCTCGAGGGCGGAGGCTATGGCTACACCTTC.

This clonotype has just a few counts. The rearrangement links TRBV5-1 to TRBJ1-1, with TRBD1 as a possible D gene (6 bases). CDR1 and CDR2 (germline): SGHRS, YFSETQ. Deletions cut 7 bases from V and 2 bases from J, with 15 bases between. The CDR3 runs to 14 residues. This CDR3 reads CASGQLDSNTEAFF. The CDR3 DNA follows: TGCGCCAGCGGGCAGTTGGACAGTAACACTGAAGCTTTCTTT.

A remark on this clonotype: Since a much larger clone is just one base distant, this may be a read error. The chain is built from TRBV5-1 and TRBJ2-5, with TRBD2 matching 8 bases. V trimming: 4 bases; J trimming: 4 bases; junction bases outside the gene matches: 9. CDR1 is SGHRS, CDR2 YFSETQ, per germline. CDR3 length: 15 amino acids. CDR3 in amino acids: CASSASSGYPETQYF. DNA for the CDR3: TGCGCCAGCAGCGCATCTAGCGGGTACCCAGAGACCCAGTACTTC.

The DNA for the CDR3 is TGTGCCACCAGCAGCGGGGCAGGGGATCAGCCCCAGCATTTT. This codes for CATSSGAGDQPQHF. This chain links TRBV15 with TRBJ1-5; possibly TRBD1 for D (6 bases). V shed 3 bases and J shed 5 bases, with 11 bases lying between them. The germline V gene encodes CDR1 LNHNV and CDR2 YYDKDF (reference sequence). This CDR3 contains 14 residues. Full variable domain (outside the CDR3, taken from reference TRBV15 and TRBJ1-5): DAMVIQNPRYQVTQFGKPVTLSCSQTLNHNVMYWYQQKSSQAPKLLFHYYDKDFNNEADTPDNFQSRRPNTSFCFLDIRSPGLGDTAMYLCATSSGAGDQPQHFGDGTRLSIL.

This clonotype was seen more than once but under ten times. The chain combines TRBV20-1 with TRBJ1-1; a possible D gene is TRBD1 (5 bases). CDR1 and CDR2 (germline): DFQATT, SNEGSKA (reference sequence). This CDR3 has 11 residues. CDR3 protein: CTYRGSTEAFF. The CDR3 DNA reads TGCACCTATAGGGGTAGCACTGAAGCTTTCTTT.

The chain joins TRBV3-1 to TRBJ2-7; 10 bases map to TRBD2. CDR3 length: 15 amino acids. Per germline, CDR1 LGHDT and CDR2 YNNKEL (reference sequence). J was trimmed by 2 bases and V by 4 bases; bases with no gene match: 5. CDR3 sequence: CASSRWTSGTYEQYF. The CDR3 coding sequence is TGTGCCAGCAGCCGCTGGACTAGCGGAACCTACGAGCAGTACTTC.

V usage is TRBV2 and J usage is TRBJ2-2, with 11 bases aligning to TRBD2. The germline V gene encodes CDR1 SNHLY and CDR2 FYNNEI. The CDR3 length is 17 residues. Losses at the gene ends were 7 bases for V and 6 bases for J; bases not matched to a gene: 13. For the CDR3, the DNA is TGTGCCAGCAAAGGAACCCTAGCGGGAGGTGGAGCCGGGGAGCTGTTTTTT. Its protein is CASKGTLAGGGAGELFF.

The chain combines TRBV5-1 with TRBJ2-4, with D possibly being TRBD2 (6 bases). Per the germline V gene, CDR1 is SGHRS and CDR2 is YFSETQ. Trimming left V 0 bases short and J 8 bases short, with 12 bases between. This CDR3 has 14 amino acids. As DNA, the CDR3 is TGCGCCAGCAGCTTGGACGGGGGTGGGGACATTCAGTACTTC. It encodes CASSLDGGGDIQYF.

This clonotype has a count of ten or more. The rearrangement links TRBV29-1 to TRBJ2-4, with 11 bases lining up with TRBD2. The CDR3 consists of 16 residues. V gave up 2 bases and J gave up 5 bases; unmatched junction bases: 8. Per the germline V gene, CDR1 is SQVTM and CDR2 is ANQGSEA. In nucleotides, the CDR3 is TGCAGCGTTGAATCGGTAGCGGGAGGGCCGGAAAACATTCAGTACTTC. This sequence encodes CSVESVAGGPENIQYF.

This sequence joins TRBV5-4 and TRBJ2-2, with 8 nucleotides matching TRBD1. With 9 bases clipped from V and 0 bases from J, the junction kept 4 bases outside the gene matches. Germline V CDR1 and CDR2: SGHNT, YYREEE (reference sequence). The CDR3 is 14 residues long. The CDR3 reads CANRQGPNTGELFF. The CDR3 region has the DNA TGTGCCAACCGACAGGGGCCGAACACCGGGGAGCTGTTTTTT.

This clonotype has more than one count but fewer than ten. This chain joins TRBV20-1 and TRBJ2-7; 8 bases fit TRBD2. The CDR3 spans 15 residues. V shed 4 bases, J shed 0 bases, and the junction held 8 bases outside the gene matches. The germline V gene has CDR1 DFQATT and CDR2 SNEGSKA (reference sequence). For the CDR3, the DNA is TGCAGTGCTACTAAACGGACTAGCTACTCCTACGAGCAGTACTTC. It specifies CSATKRTSYSYEQYF.